A single TCR beta chain is shown here with its context. Its antigen is currently not known. The input lacks base qualities; no much larger clone sits a single base away. The source of the sample is a study of shared clonotypes between healthy human individuals (dated by TCRdb to 2020 to 2022). For context, the study as a whole: A couple of women and three men aged 18 to 49 years were included in the cohort. The study deeply sequenced blood TCR repertoires of five healthy adults to estimate repertoire size and the extent of clonotype sharing between individuals. Libraries were prepared and TCR repertoires were sequenced by different laboratories using diverse techniques, in order to increase sequencing depth and limit assay-specific biases. Per donor, three plates each were used for CD4 naive and CD4 memory, two for CD8 naive, and one for CD8 memory. Each donor's leukapheresis produced roughly between roughly 0.9 and 9 billion PBMCs.

TCR CDR3 regions were amplified from genomic DNA by multiplex PCR using the deep immunoSEQ assay. Genomic DNA extracted from each cell subset was distributed evenly over all wells of several immunoSEQ 96-well plates, and each plate served as one replicate. For sorted subsets, around 200 ng genomic DNA, equal to about 30,000 T cell genomes, was loaded into each replicate PCR. Purified libraries were measured with a Qubit 3.0 fluorometer, size-checked on a Bioanalyzer 2100, and measured again with the KAPA Library Quantification kit. Each immunoSEQ 96-well plate was sequenced on its own single-read 150-cycle Illumina NextSeq 550 flow cell. In the paper's pipeline: Because only junctional sequences without quality scores were contained in the immunoSEQ output, filtering matching that applied to full-length reads could not be performed. To assign V/J genes and CDR3, sequences were annotated using PyIR, a Python wrapper for IgBLAST v1.9, with IMGT germline references. Any read was removed if the V/J assignment was weak (E-value above 1e-6), the CDR3 was missing, or the read contained stop codons, out-of-frame junctions, or ambiguous translated residues. V3J clonotypes were defined by identical inferred V gene, J gene, and CDR3 amino acid sequence. Percentage overlap between repertoires was computed as shared unique clonotypes divided by the size of the smaller repertoire. RTK rarefaction, the Chao1 estimator, and Recon v2.1 estimates of unobserved clonotypes were used to assess repertoire richness. Generation probabilities for all TCRbeta clonotypes obtained by the gDNA method from a handful of donors were computed using OLGA. Drawn from immuneACCESS, this table holds only the in-frame rearrangements with V and J called that TCRdb kept. Clones are partly lost; checked studies trace under half to an unresolved V gene and leave the rest unexplained. Clone size and the V and J calls come from that table; the DNA yielded D and trimming. In all, the sample holds roughly 650,000 clones, and 95% to 96% of those were seen once. Roughly 0.1% of the sample rests with the top ten.

Paper-wide results and their limitations: Rarefaction of sorted-subset datasets indicated incomplete sequencing despite the large sequencing depth. Larger estimated clonotype richness was generally found for naive subsets than for memory subsets. Sampling was limited to blood, and TCR repertoires in tissue likely differ from TCR repertoires in blood. Sharing across four donors was observed for approximately 5% of naive CD4, over 3% of naive CD8, about 2.3% of memory CD4, and 0.4% of memory CD8 clonotypes. Pairwise subsampling led to the expectation that sequencing depth would affect the degree of clonotype sharing among donors. The genetic and exposure-history diversity represented was limited by the small number of donors. Higher generation probabilities were observed for clonotypes shared by all four sorted-subset donors than for non-shared clonotypes.

CDR1 and CDR2, looked up from the germline V gene, are SGHDT and YYEEEE. Trimming removed 5 bases from V and 5 bases from J, leaving 16 bases between the germline ends. The CDR3 spans 14 residues, from the cysteine through the phenylalanine. Of all the DNA, just the CDR3 is kept, 42 bases in frame from base 1. For the CD8 naive samples, CD45RO-negative cells were positively selected for CCR7, yielding a CD45RA+CCR7+ population from which TemRA cells were excluded. Healthy HIV-negative adults with no recently reported acute infections or vaccinations were included as donors. All donors were Caucasian adults living in Nashville, Tennessee, USA. Blood was obtained by leukapheresis, after which PBMCs were separated by Ficoll-Histopaque density gradient centrifugation and cryopreserved in liquid nitrogen vapor phase. Analytical flow cytometry was used to check the purity and quantity of every magnetically sorted T cell population. Genomic DNA was isolated from each sorted fraction and quantified by UV absorbance on a Nanodrop 2000c.

The sample consisted of naive CD8+ T cells sorted from blood. What the cell subset or site label conveys for this sample: CD45RA+CCR7+. This TCR was sampled from a woman in her twenties or thirties in good health. In this chain, TRBV5-6 is recombined with TRBJ1-1; a tentative D call is TRBD1 (5 bases match). The DNA reads as follows: TGTGCCAGCAGGCAGGGCGGGGGTTCGACTGAAGCTTTCTTT. The translation is CASRQGGGSTEAFF.